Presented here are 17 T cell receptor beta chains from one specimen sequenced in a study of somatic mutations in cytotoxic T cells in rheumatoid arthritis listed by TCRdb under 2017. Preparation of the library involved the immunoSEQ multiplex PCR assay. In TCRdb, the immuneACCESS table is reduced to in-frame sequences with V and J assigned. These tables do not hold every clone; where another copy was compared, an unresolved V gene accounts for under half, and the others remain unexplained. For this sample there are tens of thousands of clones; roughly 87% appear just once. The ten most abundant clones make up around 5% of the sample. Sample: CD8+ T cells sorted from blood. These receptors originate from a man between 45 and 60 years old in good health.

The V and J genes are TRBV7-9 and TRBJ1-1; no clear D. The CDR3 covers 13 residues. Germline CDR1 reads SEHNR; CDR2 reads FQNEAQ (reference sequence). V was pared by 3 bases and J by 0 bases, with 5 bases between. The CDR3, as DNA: TGTGCCAGCAGCTTTCCTATGAACACTGAAGCTTTCTTT. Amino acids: CASSFPMNTEAFF.

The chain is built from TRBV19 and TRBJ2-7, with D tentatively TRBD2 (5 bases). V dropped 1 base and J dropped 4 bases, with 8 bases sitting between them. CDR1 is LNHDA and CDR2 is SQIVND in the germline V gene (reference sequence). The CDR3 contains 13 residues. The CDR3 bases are TGTGCCAGTAGTATAGGGGAGCATTACGAGCAGTACTTC. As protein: CASSIGEHYEQYF.

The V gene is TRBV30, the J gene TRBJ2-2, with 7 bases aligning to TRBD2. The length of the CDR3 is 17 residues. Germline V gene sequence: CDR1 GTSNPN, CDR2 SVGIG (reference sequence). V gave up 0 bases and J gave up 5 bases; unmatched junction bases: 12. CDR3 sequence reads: CAWSVPQWREWTGELFF. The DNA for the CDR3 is TGTGCCTGGAGTGTACCCCAATGGCGGGAGTGGACCGGGGAGCTGTTTTTT.

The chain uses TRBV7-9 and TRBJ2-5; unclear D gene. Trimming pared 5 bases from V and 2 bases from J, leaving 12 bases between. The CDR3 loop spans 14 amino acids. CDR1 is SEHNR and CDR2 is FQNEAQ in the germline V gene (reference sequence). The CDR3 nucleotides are TGTGCCAGCAGCCCGCCGGGCTCACAAGAGACCCAGTACTTC. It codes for CASSPPGSQETQYF.

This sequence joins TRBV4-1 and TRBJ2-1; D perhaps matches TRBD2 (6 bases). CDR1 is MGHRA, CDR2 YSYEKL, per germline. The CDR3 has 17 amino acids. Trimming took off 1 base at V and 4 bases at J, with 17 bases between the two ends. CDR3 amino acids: CASSQGHGSGAYNEQFF. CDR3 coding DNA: TGCGCCAGCAGCCAAGGCCACGGTAGCGGAGCATACAATGAGCAGTTCTTC.

CDR3: CASSLLAGQETQYF. The CDR3 nucleotides are TGTGCCAGCAGCTTACTGGCAGGACAAGAGACCCAGTACTTC. The J gene is TRBJ2-5, the V gene TRBV7-9; D gene ambiguous. The CDR3 is 14 amino acids. The V gene lost 2 bases and the J gene lost 2 bases, with 9 bases spanning the gap. The V gene's germline CDR1 is SEHNR and CDR2 FQNEAQ (reference sequence).

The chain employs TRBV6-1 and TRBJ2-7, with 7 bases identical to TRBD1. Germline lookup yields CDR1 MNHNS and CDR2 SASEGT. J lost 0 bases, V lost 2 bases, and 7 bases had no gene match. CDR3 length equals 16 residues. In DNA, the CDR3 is TGTGCCAGCAGTGAACCAGGGACAGCCAGCTCCTACGAGCAGTACTTC. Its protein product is CASSEPGTASSYEQYF.

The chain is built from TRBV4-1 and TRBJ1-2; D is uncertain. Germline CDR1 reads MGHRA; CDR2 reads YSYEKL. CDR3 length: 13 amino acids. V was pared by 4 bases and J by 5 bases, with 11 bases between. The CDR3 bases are TGCGCCAGCAGCCCGTCCCCCCGGTATGGCTACACCTTC. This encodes CASSPSPRYGYTF.

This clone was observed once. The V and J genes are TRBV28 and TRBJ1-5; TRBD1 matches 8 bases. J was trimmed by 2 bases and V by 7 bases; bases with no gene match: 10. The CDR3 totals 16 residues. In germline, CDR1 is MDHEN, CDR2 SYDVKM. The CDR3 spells CASNTFSGQGNQPQHF. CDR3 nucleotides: TGTGCCAGCAATACCTTCTCGGGACAGGGCAATCAGCCCCAGCATTTT. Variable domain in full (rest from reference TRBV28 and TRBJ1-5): DVKVTQSSRYLVKRTGEKVFLECVQDMDHENMFWYRQDPGLGLRLIYFSYDVKMKEKGDIPEGYSVSREKKERFSLILESASTNQTSMYLCASNTFSGQGNQPQHFGDGTRLSIL.

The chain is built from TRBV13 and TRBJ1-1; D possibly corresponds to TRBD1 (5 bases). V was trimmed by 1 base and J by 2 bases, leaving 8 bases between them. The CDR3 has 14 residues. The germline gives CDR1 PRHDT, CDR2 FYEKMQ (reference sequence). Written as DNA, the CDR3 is TGTGCCAGCAGCTTAGCTAGGGGAAACACTGAAGCTTTCTTT. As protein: CASSLARGNTEAFF.

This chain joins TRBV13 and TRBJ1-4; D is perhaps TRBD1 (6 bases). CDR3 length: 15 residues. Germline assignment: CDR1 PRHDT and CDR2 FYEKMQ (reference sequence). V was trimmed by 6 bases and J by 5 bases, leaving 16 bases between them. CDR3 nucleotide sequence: TGTGCCAGCAGGAGTAACAGGGATCCCAATGAAAAACTGTTTTTT. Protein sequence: CASRSNRDPNEKLFF.

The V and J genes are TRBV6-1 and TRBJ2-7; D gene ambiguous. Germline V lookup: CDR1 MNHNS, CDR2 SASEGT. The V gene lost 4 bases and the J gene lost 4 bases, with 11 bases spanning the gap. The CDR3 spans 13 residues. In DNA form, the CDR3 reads TGTGCCAGCAGTGCCGACTTGTTATACGAGCAGTACTTC. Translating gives CASSADLLYEQYF.

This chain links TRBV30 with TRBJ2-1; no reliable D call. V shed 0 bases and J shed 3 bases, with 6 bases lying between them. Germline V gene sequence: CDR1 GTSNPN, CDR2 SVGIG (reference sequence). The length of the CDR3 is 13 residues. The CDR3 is CAWSVSGYNEQFF. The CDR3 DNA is TGTGCCTGGAGTGTATCGGGCTACAATGAGCAGTTCTTC.

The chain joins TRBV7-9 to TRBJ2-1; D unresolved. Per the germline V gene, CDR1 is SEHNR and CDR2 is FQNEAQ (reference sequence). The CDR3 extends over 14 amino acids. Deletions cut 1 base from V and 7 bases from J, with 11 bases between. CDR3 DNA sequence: TGTGCCAGCAGCTTAGTAACTACCCTAAATGAGCAGTTCTTC. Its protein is CASSLVTTLNEQFF. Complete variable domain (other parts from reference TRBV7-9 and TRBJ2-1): DTGVSQNPRHKITKRGQNVTFRCDPISEHNRLYWYRQTLGQGPEFLTYFQNEAQLEKSRLLSDRFSAERPKGSFSTLEIQRTEQGDSAMYLCASSLVTTLNEQFFGPGTRLTVL.

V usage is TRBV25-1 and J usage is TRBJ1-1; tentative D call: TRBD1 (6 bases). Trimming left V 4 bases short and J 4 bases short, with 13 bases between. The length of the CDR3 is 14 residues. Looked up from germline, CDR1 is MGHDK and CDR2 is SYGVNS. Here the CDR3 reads CASSVGGRGTEAFF. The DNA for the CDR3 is TGTGCCAGCAGTGTGGGGGGCCGCGGCACTGAAGCTTTCTTT.

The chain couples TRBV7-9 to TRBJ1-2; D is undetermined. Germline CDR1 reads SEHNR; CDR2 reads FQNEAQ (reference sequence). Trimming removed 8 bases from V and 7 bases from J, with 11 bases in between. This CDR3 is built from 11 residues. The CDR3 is CASYGSGGYTF. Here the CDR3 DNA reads TGTGCCAGCTACGGGTCCGGTGGCTACACCTTC.

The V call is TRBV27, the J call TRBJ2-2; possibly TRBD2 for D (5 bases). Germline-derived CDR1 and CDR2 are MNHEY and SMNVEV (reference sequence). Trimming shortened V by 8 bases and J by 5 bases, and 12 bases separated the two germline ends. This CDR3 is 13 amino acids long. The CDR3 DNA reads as TGTGCCAGCGGGAGAGGTAGGACCGGGGAGCTGTTTTTT. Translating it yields CASGRGRTGELFF.